Reported below is one TCR beta chain. The data were obtained in a study of blood T cell repertoires in COVID-19. Study as a whole: Sources were T cells, B-cell-depleted T cells, or PBMCs; the material itself was cDNA or gDNA.

Germline V gene sequence: CDR1 LNHNV, CDR2 YYDKDF (reference sequence). V trimming: 0 bases; J trimming: 9 bases; junction bases outside the gene matches: 6. The CDR3 covers 15 residues. As originally analysed: By means of reference gene primer amplification, nucleated cell counts were estimated. Method: immunoSEQ multiplex PCR; TCRdb's copy keeps in-frame clones and lacks some. The V and J calls and clone size come from that table; D and trimming were worked out from the DNA. In the table there are a few hundred thousand clones, nearly 90% of which are singletons. The chain joins TRBV15 to TRBJ2-1; 9 nucleotides agree with TRBD2. Sequencing was performed on peripheral blood. The source of this sequence is a woman aged 55-75 years with COVID-19, enrolled during active disease. The CDR3 coding sequence is TGTGCCACCAGCAGAGAACCAGCGGGGGGCGTTGAGCAGTTCTTC. Protein sequence: CATSREPAGGVEQFF.